Detailed here is one T cell receptor beta chain. Its binding antigen is unknown. No base quality information exists; no much larger clone differs at one position. This sample is part of a study of shared clonotypes between healthy human individuals (TCRdb year 2020). For context, the study as a whole: A couple of women and a few men aged 18 to 49 years were included in the cohort. For each donor, three plates each were used for CD4 naive and CD4 memory, two plates were used for CD8 naive, and one plate was used for CD8 memory. To estimate repertoire size and how much clonotypes are shared between individuals, the study performed deep sequencing of blood TCR repertoires from 4 to 6 healthy adults. Different laboratories and diverse techniques were used to prepare libraries and sequence TCR repertoires, to increase sequencing depth and limit assay-specific biases. Between about 0.9 and 8.9 billion PBMCs per donor were obtained by leukapheresis.

The donors were healthy, HIV-negative adults who had no recently reported acute infections or vaccinations. All donors were Caucasian adults living in Nashville, Tennessee, USA. CD4+ T cells were enriched by magnetic negative selection; naive cells were then positively selected on CD45RA, and the negative fraction formed the memory subset. After blood collection by leukapheresis, PBMCs were isolated using Ficoll-Histopaque density gradient centrifugation and then cryopreserved in the vapor phase of liquid nitrogen. Purity and quantity of every magnetically sorted T cell population were checked by analytical flow cytometry. Genomic DNA was isolated from each sorted fraction and quantified by UV absorbance on a Nanodrop 2000c. Including cysteine and phenylalanine, the CDR3 has 18 amino acids. The retained sequence is limited to the CDR3, 54 bases, with the frame set at the first base. Based on the germline V gene, the CDR1 and CDR2 sequences are SNHLY and FYNNEI. Trimming takes 1 base off V and 7 bases off J; junction bases not matched to a gene: 13.

TCR CDR3 regions were amplified from genomic DNA by multiplex PCR using the deep immunoSEQ assay. Extracted genomic DNA from each cell subset was spread evenly across all wells of several immunoSEQ 96-well plates, with each plate serving as a replicate. For sorted subsets, roughly 200 ng of genomic DNA, equivalent to about 30,000 T cell genomes, went into each replicate PCR. Purified libraries were quantified with a Qubit 3.0 fluorometer, sized on a Bioanalyzer 2100, and re-quantified with the KAPA Library Quantification kit. Every immunoSEQ 96-well plate was sequenced on a separate single-read 150-cycle Illumina NextSeq 550 flow cell. The original methods were these. Because only junctional sequences without quality scores were contained in the immunoSEQ output, filtering matching that applied to full-length reads could not be performed. To assign V/J genes and CDR3, sequences were annotated against IMGT germline references using PyIR, a Python wrapper for IgBLAST v1.9. Reads were filtered out if the reads had weak V/J assignments (E-value above 1e-6), no CDR3, stop codons, out-of-frame junctions, or ambiguous translated residues. V3J clonotypes were defined as sequences sharing an identical inferred V gene, J gene, and CDR3 amino acid sequence. To compute the percentage overlap between repertoires, the number of shared unique clonotypes was divided by the size of the smaller repertoire. Richness of each repertoire was evaluated using RTK rarefaction, the Chao1 estimator, and Recon v2.1 estimates of unobserved clonotypes. Generation probabilities were computed with OLGA for all TCRbeta clonotypes obtained by the gDNA method from a few donors. This immuneACCESS table, as held by TCRdb, lists in-frame sequences with V and J called but not all clones. Of the missing ones, under half trace to an unresolved V gene in checked studies; the others have no known cause. That table furnishes V, J and clone size, whereas the DNA furnished D and trimming. Recorded for this sample are about 1 million clones; 65% to 80% of them occurred a single time. The top ten clones comprise about 1.5% of the sample.

The paper's findings and limits, for the study overall: When a few donors were compared, the shared fraction of clonotypes was around 4.6% for naive CD4, 3.5% to 4% for naive CD8, more than 2% for memory CD4, and less than 0.5% for memory CD8. Estimated clonotype richness was generally larger for naive than for memory subsets. Rarefaction of sorted-subset datasets indicated incomplete sequencing despite the large sequencing depth. Sampling was restricted to blood, and TCR repertoires in tissues likely differ from the TCR repertoires found in blood. Pairwise subsampling led to the expectation that sequencing depth would affect the degree of clonotype sharing among donors. The small number of donors limited the genetic and exposure-history diversity represented. Compared with non-shared clonotypes, clonotypes shared by all four sorted-subset donors had higher generation probabilities.

The origin of this receptor is a man between 18 and 29 years old in good health. Sequences were obtained from memory CD4+ T cells sorted from blood. The cell subset or site label on this specimen signifies: CD45RA-negative fraction. This chain joins TRBV2 to TRBJ2-4; 10 central bases correspond to TRBD2. At the DNA level, the sequence is TGTGCCAGCAGTGAAGATCGCGAGCGGGGGGGCCTTTCTAACATTCAGTACTTC. It encodes CASSEDRERGGLSNIQYF.